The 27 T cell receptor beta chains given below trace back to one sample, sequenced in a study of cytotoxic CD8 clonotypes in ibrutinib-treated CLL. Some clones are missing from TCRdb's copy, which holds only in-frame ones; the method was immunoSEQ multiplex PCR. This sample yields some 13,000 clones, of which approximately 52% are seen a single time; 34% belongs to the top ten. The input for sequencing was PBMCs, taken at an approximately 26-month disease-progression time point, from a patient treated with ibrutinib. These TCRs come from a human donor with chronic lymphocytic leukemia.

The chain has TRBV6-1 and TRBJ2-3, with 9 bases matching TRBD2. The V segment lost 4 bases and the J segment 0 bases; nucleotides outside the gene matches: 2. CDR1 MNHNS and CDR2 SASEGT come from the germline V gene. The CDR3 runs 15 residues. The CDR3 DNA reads TGTGCCAGCAGTGGACTAGCGGTTAGCACAGATACGCAGTATTTT. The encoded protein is CASSGLAVSTDTQYF.

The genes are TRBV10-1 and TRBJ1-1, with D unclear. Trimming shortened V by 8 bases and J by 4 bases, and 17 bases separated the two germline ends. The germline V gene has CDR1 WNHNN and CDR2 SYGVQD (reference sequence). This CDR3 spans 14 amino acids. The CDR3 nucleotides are TGCGCCAGCTCCCCGGAGGCCGGTAGCACTGAAGCTTTCTTT. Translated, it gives CASSPEAGSTEAFF.

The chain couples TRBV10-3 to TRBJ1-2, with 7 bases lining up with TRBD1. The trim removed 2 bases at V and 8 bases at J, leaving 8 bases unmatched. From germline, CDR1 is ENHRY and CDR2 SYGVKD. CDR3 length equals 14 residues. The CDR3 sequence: CAISEGQGVRGYTF. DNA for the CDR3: TGTGCCATCAGTGAGGGGCAGGGGGTGAGAGGCTACACCTTC.

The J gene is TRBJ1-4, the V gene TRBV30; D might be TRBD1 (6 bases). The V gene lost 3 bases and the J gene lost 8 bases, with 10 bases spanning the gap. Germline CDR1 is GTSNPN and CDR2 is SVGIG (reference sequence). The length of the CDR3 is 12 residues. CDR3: CAWSQRGEKLFF. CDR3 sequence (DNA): TGTGCCTGGAGCCAAAGGGGGGAAAAACTGTTTTTT.

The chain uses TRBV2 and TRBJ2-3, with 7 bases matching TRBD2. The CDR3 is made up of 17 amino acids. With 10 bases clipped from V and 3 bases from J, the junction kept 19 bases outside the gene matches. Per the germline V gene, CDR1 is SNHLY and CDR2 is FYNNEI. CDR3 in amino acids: CATYGRVDPFQTDTQYF. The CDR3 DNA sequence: TGTGCCACCTATGGGAGGGTCGACCCTTTCCAAACAGATACGCAGTATTTT.

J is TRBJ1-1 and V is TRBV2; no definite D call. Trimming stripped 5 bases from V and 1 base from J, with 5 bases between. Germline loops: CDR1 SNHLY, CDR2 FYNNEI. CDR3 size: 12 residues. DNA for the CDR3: TGTGCCAGCAGTAGCGCGAACACTGAAGCTTTCTTT. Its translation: CASSSANTEAFF.

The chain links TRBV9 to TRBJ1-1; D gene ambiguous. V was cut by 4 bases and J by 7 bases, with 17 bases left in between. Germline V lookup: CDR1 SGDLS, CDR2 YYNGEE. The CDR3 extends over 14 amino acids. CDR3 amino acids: CASSSRTISSEAFF. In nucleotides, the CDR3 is TGTGCCAGCAGCTCGAGGACGATATCCAGTGAAGCTTTCTTT. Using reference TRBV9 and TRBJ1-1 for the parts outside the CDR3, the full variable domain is DSGVTQTPKHLITATGQRVTLRCSPRSGDLSVYWYQQSLDQGLQFLIQYYNGEERAKGNILERFSAQQFPDLHSELNLSSLELGDSALYFCASSSRTISSEAFFGQGTRLTVV.

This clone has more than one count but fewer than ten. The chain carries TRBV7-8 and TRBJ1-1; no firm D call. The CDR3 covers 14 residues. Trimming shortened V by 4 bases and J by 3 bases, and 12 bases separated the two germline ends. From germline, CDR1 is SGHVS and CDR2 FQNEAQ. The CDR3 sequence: CASSSSPPYTEAFF. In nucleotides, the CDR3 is TGTGCCAGCAGCTCCTCCCCACCTTACACTGAAGCTTTCTTT.

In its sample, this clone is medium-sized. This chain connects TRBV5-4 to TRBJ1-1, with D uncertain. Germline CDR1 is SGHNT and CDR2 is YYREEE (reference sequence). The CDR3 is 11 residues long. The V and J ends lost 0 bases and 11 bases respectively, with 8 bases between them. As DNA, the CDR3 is TGTGCCAGCAGCTTGGGCGACGACGCTTTCTTT. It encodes CASSLGDDAFF.

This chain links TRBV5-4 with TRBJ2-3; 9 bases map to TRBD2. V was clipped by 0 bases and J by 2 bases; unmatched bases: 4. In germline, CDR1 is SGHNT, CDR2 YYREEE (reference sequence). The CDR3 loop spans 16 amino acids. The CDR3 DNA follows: TGTGCCAGCAGCTTGGGGGCTAGCGGGGACACAGATACGCAGTATTTT. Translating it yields CASSLGASGDTDTQYF.

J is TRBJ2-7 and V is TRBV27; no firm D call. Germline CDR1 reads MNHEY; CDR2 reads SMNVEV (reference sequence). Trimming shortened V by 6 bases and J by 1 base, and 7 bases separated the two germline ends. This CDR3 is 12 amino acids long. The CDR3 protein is CASRSLSYEQYF. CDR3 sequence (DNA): TGTGCCAGCAGAAGTCTTTCCTACGAGCAGTACTTC.

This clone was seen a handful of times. CDR3 protein: CASSDLQDNSPLHF. DNA of the CDR3: TGCGCCAGCAGTGATCTTCAGGATAATTCACCCCTCCACTTT. V is TRBV10-2 and J is TRBJ1-6, with D unclear. Trimming took off 3 bases at V and 5 bases at J, with 8 bases between the two ends. Germline CDR1 is WSHSY and CDR2 is SAAADI. CDR3 size: 14 residues.

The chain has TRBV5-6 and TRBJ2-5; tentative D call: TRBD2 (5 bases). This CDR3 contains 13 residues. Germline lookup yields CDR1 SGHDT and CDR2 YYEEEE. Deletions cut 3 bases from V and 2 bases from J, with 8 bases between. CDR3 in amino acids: CASSWGEQETQYF. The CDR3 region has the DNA TGTGCCAGCAGCTGGGGAGAACAAGAGACCCAGTACTTC.

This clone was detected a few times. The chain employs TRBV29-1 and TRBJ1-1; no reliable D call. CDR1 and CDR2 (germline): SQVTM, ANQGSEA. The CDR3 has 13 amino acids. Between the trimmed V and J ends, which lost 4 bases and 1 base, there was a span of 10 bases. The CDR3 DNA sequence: TGCAGCGTTGGGACCAGTACGAACACTGAAGCTTTCTTT. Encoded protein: CSVGTSTNTEAFF. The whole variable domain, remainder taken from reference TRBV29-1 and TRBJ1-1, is SAVISQKPSRDICQRGTSLTIQCQVDSQVTMMFWYRQQPGQSLTLIATANQGSEATYESGFVIDKFPISRPNLTFSTLTVSNMSPEDSSIYLCSVGTSTNTEAFFGQGTRLTVV.

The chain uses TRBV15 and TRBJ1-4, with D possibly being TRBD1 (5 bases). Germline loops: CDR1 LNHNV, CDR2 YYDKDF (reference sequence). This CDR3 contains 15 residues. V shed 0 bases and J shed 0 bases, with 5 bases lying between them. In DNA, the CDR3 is TGTGCCACCAGCAGAGAGACAGCAACTAATGAAAAACTGTTTTTT. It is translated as CATSRETATNEKLFF.

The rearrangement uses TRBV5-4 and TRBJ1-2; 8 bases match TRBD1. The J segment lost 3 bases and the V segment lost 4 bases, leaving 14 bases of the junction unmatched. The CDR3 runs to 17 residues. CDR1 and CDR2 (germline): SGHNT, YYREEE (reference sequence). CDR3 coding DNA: TGTGCCAGCAGCGGGGGCGGGACAGGTTCTGTTTACTATGGCTACACCTTC. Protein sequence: CASSGGGTGSVYYGYTF.

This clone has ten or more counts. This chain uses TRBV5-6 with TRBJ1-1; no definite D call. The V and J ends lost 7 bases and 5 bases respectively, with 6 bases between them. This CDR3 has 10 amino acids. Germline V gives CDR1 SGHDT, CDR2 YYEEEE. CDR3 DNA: TGTGCCAGCGAAAAAACTGAAGCTTTCTTT. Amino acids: CASEKTEAFF.

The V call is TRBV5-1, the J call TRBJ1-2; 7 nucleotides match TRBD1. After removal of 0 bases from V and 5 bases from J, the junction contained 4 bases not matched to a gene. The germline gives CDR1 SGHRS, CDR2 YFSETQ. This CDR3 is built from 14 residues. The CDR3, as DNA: TGCGCCAGCAGCTTGGTCACAGGGGAATATGGCTACACCTTC. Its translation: CASSLVTGEYGYTF.

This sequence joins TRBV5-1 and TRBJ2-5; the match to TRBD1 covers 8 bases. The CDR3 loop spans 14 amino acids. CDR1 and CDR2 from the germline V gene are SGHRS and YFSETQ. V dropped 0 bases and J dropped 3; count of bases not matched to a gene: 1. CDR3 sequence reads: CASSLDRGEETQYF. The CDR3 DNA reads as TGCGCCAGCAGCTTGGACAGGGGGGAAGAGACCCAGTACTTC.

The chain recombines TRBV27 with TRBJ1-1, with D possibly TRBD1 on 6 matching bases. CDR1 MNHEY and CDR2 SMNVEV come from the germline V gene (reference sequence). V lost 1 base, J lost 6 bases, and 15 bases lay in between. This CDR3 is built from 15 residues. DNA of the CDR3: TGTGCCAGCAGTTTATTAGGGGGGCTTAACGCTGAAGCTTTCTTT. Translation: CASSLLGGLNAEAFF.

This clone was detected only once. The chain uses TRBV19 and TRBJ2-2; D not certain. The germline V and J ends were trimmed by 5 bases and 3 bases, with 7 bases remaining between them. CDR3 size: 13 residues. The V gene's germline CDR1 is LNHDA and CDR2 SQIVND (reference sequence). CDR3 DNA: TGTGCCAGTAGTGGCACCCACACCGGGGAGCTGTTTTTT. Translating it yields CASSGTHTGELFF.

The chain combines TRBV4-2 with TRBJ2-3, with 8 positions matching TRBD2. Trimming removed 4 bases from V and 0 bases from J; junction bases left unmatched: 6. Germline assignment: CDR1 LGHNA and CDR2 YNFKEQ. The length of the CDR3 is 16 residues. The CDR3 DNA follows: TGTGCCAGCAGCCCCACTAGCGGTCTCAGCACAGATACGCAGTATTTT. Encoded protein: CASSPTSGLSTDTQYF.

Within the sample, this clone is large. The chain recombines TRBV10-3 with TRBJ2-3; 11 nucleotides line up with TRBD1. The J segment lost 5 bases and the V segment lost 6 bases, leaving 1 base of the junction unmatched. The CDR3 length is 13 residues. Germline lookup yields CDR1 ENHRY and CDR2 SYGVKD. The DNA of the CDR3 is TGTGCCATCAGGGGACAGGGGGAAGATACGCAGTATTTT. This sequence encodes CAIRGQGEDTQYF.

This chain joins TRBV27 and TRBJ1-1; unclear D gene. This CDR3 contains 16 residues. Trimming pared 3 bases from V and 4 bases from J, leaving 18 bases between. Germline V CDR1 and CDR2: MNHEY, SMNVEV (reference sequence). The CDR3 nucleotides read TGTGCCAGCAGTTTCGGGAACAATATGCTGGGCACTGAAGCTTTCTTT. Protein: CASSFGNNMLGTEAFF.

The CDR3 DNA follows: TGTGCCAGCAGTTCTGGGGGCAATCAGCCCCAGCATTTT. Translated: CASSSGGNQPQHF. This chain connects TRBV27 to TRBJ1-5; no clear D. CDR1 is MNHEY, CDR2 SMNVEV, per germline (reference sequence). The CDR3 totals 13 residues. V lost 4 bases, J lost 2 bases, and 6 bases lay in between.

CDR3 bases: TGCGCCAGCAGCACAGCAGGGTATCAAGGCTACACCTTC. It is translated as CASSTAGYQGYTF. V usage is TRBV5-1 and J usage is TRBJ1-2; D may be TRBD1 (5 bases). The CDR3 spans 13 residues. The germline CDR1 and CDR2 sequences are SGHRS and YFSETQ. With 4 bases removed from V and 8 bases from J, the gap between germline ends came to 15 bases.

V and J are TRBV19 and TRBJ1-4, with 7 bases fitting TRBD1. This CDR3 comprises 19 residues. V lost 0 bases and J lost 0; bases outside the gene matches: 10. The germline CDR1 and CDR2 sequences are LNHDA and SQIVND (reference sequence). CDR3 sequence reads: CASSIDQRDSRSTNEKLFF. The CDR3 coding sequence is TGTGCCAGTAGTATAGATCAGAGGGACAGTCGCTCAACTAATGAAAAACTGTTTTTT.